This TCR beta chain was obtained from a study of cytomegalovirus exposure and HLA in healthy donors. Study-wide results and limits: A missense variant in DCLRE1C was later tied to TCR beta V- and J-gene trimming.

The primer mix had 60 Vbeta and 13 Jbeta primers. Data came from immunoSEQ multiplex PCR; TCRdb stores just in-frame clones and leaves some out. The sample lists 150,000 to 200,000 clones; around 77% were seen once. About this clone: What it recognizes is unknown.

V dropped 0 bases and J dropped 8; count of bases not matched to a gene: 13. The V gene's germline CDR1 is MGHRA and CDR2 YSYEKL. CDR3 length: 19 residues. The rearrangement uses TRBV4-1 and TRBJ2-1, with TRBD2 matching over 13 bases. This clonotype was sampled from a man in his thirties or forties in good health and CMV-seronegative. Input material: PBMCs. CDR3: CASSQEGLAGVLGRHEQFF. In nucleotides, the CDR3 is TGCGCCAGCAGCCAAGAAGGACTAGCGGGAGTGTTAGGTAGGCATGAGCAGTTCTTC.